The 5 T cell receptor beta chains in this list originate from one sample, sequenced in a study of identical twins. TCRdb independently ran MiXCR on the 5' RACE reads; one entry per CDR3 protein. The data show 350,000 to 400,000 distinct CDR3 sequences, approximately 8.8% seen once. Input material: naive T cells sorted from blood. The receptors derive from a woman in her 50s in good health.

The CDR3 reads CASSLRAPETQYF. In nucleotides, the CDR3 is TGTGCCAGCAGTTTAAGGGCCCCGGAGACCCAGTACTTC. This chain joins TRBV12-3 or TRBV12-4 and TRBJ2-5; D not certain. The V end was cut by 2 bases, the J end by 5 bases, with 9 bases between. The CDR3 loop spans 13 amino acids.

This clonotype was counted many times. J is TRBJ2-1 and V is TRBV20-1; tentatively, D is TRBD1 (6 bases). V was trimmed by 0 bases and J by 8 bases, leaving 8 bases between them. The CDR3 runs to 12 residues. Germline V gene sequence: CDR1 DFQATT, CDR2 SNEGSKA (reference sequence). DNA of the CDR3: TGCAGTGCTAGAGATTGGACAGATGAGCAGTTCTTC. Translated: CSARDWTDEQFF.

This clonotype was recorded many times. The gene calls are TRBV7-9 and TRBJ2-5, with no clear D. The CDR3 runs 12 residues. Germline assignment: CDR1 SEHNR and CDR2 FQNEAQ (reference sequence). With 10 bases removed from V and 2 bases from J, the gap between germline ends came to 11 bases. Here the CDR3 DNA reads TGTGCCACCCTGGACCAACAAGAGACCCAGTACTTC. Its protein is CATLDQQETQYF.

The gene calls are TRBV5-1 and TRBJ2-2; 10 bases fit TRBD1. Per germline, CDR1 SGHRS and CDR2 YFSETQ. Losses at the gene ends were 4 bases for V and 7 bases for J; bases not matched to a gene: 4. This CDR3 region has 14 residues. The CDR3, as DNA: TGCGCCAGCAGCATCGGACAGGGGGTCGGGGAGCTGTTTTTT. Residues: CASSIGQGVGELFF.

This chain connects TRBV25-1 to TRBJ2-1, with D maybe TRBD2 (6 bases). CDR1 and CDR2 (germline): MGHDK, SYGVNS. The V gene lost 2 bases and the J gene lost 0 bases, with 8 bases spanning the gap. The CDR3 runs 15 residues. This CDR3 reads CASSERGSSYNEQFF. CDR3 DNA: TGTGCCAGCAGTGAACGGGGGAGCTCCTACAATGAGCAGTTCTTC.